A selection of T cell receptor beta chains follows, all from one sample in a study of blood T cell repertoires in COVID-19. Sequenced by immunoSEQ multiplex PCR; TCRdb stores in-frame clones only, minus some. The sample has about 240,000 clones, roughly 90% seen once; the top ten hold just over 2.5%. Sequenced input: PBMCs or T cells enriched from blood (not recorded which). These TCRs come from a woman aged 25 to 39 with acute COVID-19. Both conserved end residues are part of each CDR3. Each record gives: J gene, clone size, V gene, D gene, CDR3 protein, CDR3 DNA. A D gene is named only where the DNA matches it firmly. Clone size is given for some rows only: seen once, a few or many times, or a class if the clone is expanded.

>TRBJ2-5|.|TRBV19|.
CASSAGQETQYF
TGTGCCAGTAGTGCGGGTCAAGAGACCCAGTACTTC
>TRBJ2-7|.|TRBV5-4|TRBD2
CASSLHPGLAGASYEQYF
TGTGCCAGCAGCCTCCATCCGGGACTAGCGGGGGCGTCCTACGAGCAGTACTTC
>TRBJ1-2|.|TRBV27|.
CASSLFTGQNLYGYTF
TGTGCCAGCAGTTTATTTACAGGGCAAAACCTGTATGGCTACACCTTC
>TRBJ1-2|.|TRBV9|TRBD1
CASSVGGTGLGYTF
TGTGCCAGCAGCGTAGGAGGGACAGGGTTGGGCTACACCTTC
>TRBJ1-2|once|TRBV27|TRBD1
CASSLSPTQGFGYTF
TGTGCCAGCAGTTTATCTCCGACACAGGGGTTTGGCTACACCTTC
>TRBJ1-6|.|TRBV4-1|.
CASSQDRLGLGSSYNSPLHF
TGCGCCAGCAGCCAAGATAGATTAGGGCTTGGGAGCTCCTATAATTCACCCCTCCACTTT
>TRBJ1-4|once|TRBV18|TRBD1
CASSRTGRGNEKLFF
TGTGCCAGCTCACGGACAGGTCGGGGGAATGAAAAACTGTTTTTT
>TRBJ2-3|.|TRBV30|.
CAWTTARGDTQYF
TGTGCCTGGACAACGGCACGAGGGGATACGCAGTATTTT
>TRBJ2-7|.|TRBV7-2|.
CASSLNRATYEQYF
TGTGCCAGCAGCTTAAACAGGGCGACCTACGAGCAGTACTTC
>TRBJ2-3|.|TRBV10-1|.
CASSDAGFADTQYF
TGCGCCAGCAGTGACGCGGGTTTCGCAGATACGCAGTATTTT
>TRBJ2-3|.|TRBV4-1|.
CASSQDNFGDGTQYF
TGCGCCAGCAGCCAAGATAATTTTGGAGATGGTACGCAGTATTTT